Listed below are T cell receptor beta chains from one sample, sequenced in a study of blood T cell repertoires in COVID-19. Profiled with immunoSEQ multiplex PCR; TCRdb holds only in-frame clones, not every one. The sample lists 150,000 to 200,000 clones, 82% occurring once. Sequenced material: peripheral blood. The receptors shown here come from a woman aged 60-75 years with COVID-19, enrolled during active disease. The CDR3 runs from the conserved cysteine through the conserved F or W. A D gene is named only where the DNA matches it firmly. Size values are once, few and many counts, or a class for expanded clones, and some rows have none.

d_call | j_call | v_call | clone_size | cdr3_nt | cdr3_aa
TRBD2 | TRBJ2-1 | TRBV7-2 | . | TGTGCCAGCAGCGCGTCTAGCGGGAGTAGTGAGCAGTTCTTC | CASSASSGSSEQFF
. | TRBJ1-4 | TRBV10-3 | few | TGTGCCATCAGTGAGGCGGTTGGGGAAAAACTGTTTTTT | CAISEAVGEKLFF
. | TRBJ1-5 | TRBV7-5 | . | TGTGCCAGAAGCGGAGGGACCAGCAATCAGCCCCAGCATTTT | CARSGGTSNQPQHF
TRBD1 | TRBJ1-4 | TRBV3-1/TRBV3-2 | . | TGTGCCAGCAGACCCTCCAGGGGGACTAATGAAAAACTGTTTTTT | CASRPSRGTNEKLFF
TRBD1 | TRBJ2-5 | TRBV7-9 | few | TGTGCCAGCAGCACGCATGGGACAGTCCAAGAGACCCAGTACTTC | CASSTHGTVQETQYF
TRBD1 | TRBJ2-2 | TRBV28 | . | TGTGCCAGCAGTTTATACAGGGGAACCGGGGAGCTGTTTTTT | CASSLYRGTGELFF
TRBD2 | TRBJ2-3 | TRBV27 | . | TGTGCCAGCAGTGGCTGGACTAGCGGGGACACAGATACGCAGTATTTT | CASSGWTSGDTDTQYF
. | TRBJ1-3 | TRBV7-9 | . | TGTGCCAGCAGCCCCGGGACAAACTCTGGAAACACCATATATTTT | CASSPGTNSGNTIYF
. | TRBJ1-2 | TRBV4-2 | once | TGTGCCAGCAGCCAAGATCCTAATCGGGGCTACACCTTC | CASSQDPNRGYTF
TRBD1 | TRBJ1-2 | TRBV19 | . | TGTGCCAGTAGTCGCCCCGGGACAGGGCACTATGGCTACACCTTC | CASSRPGTGHYGYTF
TRBD1 | TRBJ2-5 | TRBV7-9 | . | TGTGCCAGCAGCTTAGCCTTTGGGGGGACAGGGGAAGAGACCCAGTACTTC | CASSLAFGGTGEETQYF